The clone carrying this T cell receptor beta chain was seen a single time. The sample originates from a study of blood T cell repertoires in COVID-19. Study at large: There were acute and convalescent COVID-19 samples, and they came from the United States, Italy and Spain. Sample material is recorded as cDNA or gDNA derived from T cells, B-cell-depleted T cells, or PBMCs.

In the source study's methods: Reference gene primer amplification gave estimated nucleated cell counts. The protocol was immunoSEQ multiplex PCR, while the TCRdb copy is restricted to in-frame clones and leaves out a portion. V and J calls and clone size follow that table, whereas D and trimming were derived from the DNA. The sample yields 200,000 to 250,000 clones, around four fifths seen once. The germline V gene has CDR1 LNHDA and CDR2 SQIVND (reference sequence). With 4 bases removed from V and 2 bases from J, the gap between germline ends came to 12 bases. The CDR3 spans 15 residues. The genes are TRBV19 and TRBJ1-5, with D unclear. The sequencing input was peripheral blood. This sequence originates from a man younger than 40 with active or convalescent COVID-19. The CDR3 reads CASSTSTGGNQPQHF. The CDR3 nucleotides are TGTGCCAGTAGTACCTCGACGGGAGGCAATCAGCCCCAGCATTTT.